This T cell receptor (beta chain) was recorded in a study of vaccination and CD4 T cells after COVID-19. At the Johns Hopkins FTIC core, DNA taken from cultured CD4+ T cells was sequenced by way of the Oncomine TCR Beta short-read assay. It was from cultured CD4+ T cells that genomic DNA was extracted. MiXCR was run by TCRdb on the PCR reads, yielding one entry per CDR3 protein. The data contain some 9,700 distinct CDR3 sequences, around 30% of them singletons. Specified treatment: approximately nine-day PBMC culture with coronavirus spike peptide pools or control peptides (ViraFEST assay). The collection of CD4+ T cells from the unexposed donor took place before the COVID-19 pandemic (2011-2018). Two million PBMCs per well were cultured with 8.5 to 10 IU/ml IL-2 and 10 ug/ml peptide pools. Trimming cost V 4 bases and J 3 bases, with 12 bases left between them. The CDR3 contains 14 residues. Germline CDR1 is MNHEY and CDR2 is SVGAGI.

As to this clonotype: Antigen unknown.

This sequence was found in a human donor in good health. The chain employs TRBV6-5 and TRBJ2-5, with unresolved D. Source material: CD4+ T cells from blood, cultured in vitro. The CDR3 loop reads CASSSRATKETQYF. CDR3 bases: TGTGCCAGCAGTTCTCGGGCGACCAAAGAGACCCAGTACTTC.